The source of this T cell receptor beta chain is a study of blood T cell repertoires in COVID-19. Study overall: In each case, the material was cDNA or gDNA derived from T cells, B-cell-depleted T cells, or PBMCs.

As handled by the study authors: Estimated nucleated cell counts came from reference gene primer amplification. This table comes from immunoSEQ multiplex PCR, and its TCRdb copy is limited to in-frame clones, with some not included. D and trimming come from the DNA, and the V and J calls and clone size come from that table. The profile covers under 500,000 clones, with more than 85% appearing a single time and 4% to 5.5% taken by the ten largest. Germline CDR1 is MGHDK and CDR2 is SYGVNS. V lost 4 bases and J 4 bases, leaving 23 bases between the germline ends. CDR3 size: 17 residues. Sequenced: peripheral blood. The chain has TRBV25-1 and TRBJ2-7; perhaps TRBD2 as D (6 bases). This receptor was identified in a woman aged 25 to 39 with acute or convalescent COVID-19. CDR3 in DNA: TGTGCCAGCAGTGCAGAGGGGAGGACTCACGCGGCATACGAGCAGTACTTC. Protein product: CASSAEGRTHAAYEQYF.